A selection of T cell receptor beta chains follows, all from one sample in a study of shared clonotypes between healthy human individuals. The data were produced by immunoSEQ multiplex PCR, yet TCRdb's version contains in-frame clones alone and is incomplete. This table holds approximately 1,500,000 clones, roughly 96% found once. The source material was naive CD4+ T cells sorted from blood. The receptor set was obtained from a man aged 25-45 years in good health. CDR3s include the opening cysteine and the closing phenylalanine or tryptophan. Each record gives: V gene, J gene, clone size, D gene, CDR3 DNA, CDR3 protein. D genes are given only for firm matches. A clone size is listed for some rows: how often the clone was seen (once, few, many), or a class if it is expanded.

TRBV6-5,TRBJ1-2,NA,NA,TGTGCCAGCACCCAAAGCGGCAGCTACTATGGCTACACCTTC,CASTQSGSYYGYTF
TRBV5-1,TRBJ2-5,NA,TRBD1,TGCGCCAGCAGCTTGGGGACAGGGTCTGAGACCCAGTACTTC,CASSLGTGSETQYF
TRBV7-2,TRBJ1-5,NA,NA,TGTGCCAGCAGCCAAACAGGGACCTTCGGCAATCAGCCCCAGCATTTT,CASSQTGTFGNQPQHF
TRBV21-1,TRBJ2-5,NA,NA,TGTGCCAGCACCGCAATCCGGGCCTTAAAAGCAAGTGAGACCCAGTACTTC,CASTAIRALKASETQYF
TRBV27,TRBJ2-7,NA,NA,TGTGCCAGCAGGGCCATTGGGACCCCTAGCTCCTACGAGCAGTACTTC,CASRAIGTPSSYEQYF
TRBV7-2,TRBJ2-1,NA,NA,TGTGCCAGCAGCCCCCCCCGGAAATGGAATTCCTCCAATGAGCAGTTCTTC,CASSPPRKWNSSNEQFF
TRBV9,TRBJ2-3,NA,NA,TGTGCCAGCAGCGTAGACGGGAGAATCCATGGGTGGGATACGCAGTATTTT,CASSVDGRIHGWDTQYF
TRBV7-8,TRBJ2-1,NA,TRBD2,TGTGCCAGCAGCCCGTTTTGGCGGGAGGGGTCCTACAATGAGCAGTTCTTC,CASSPFWREGSYNEQFF
TRBV4-1,TRBJ1-1,NA,TRBD1,TGCGCCAGCAGCCAAGACGCATACTCCGGGACAGGGGGGAACACTGAAGCTTTCTTT,CASSQDAYSGTGGNTEAFF
TRBV7-8,TRBJ2-7,NA,NA,TGTGCCAGCAGCATCATCCAAAGGCCTAGATCCTCCTACGAGCAGTACTTC,CASSIIQRPRSSYEQYF
TRBV5-1,TRBJ2-1,NA,TRBD2,TGCGCCAGCAGCGCGGGAGGGCTAGGAGATGAGCAGTTCTTC,CASSAGGLGDEQFF
TRBV5-1,TRBJ2-3,NA,NA,TGCGCCAGCAGCTTGGGGTTGGGGGTTGGAGATACGCAGTATTTT,CASSLGLGVGDTQYF
TRBV11-3,TRBJ2-1,NA,NA,TGTGCCAGCAGCTACCAAGGGCCGAGCGATGAGCAGTTCTTC,CASSYQGPSDEQFF
TRBV19,TRBJ2-7,NA,TRBD2,TGTGCCAGTAGTAGGACTAGCGGGTCCTACGAGCAGTACTTC,CASSRTSGSYEQYF
TRBV2,TRBJ2-7,NA,TRBD1,TGTGCCAGCAAACGACAGGGGCCATACGAGCAGTACTTC,CASKRQGPYEQYF
TRBV7-9,TRBJ2-1,NA,NA,TGTGCCAGCAGCTTATTCGCCCAGGGGTCGTACAATGAGCAGTTCTTC,CASSLFAQGSYNEQFF
TRBV7-2,TRBJ2-3,NA,NA,TGTGCCAGCAGCTTAGAGTTCTGGGGGGGCACAGATACGCAGTATTTT,CASSLEFWGGTDTQYF
TRBV18,TRBJ2-3,few,NA,TGTGCCAGCTCACCATACCAGCCTCCTTTCCCCTTCCTTGGCACAGATACGCAGTATTTT,CASSPYQPPFPFLGTDTQYF
TRBV5-5,TRBJ2-5,once,NA,TGTGCCAGCAGCTCACAGGGGCGGGATGGGGAGACCCAGTACTTC,CASSSQGRDGETQYF
TRBV28,TRBJ1-2,NA,NA,TGTGCCAGCAGGACCAGGCGTGCTAACTATGGCTACACCTTC,CASRTRRANYGYTF
TRBV5-1,TRBJ2-7,NA,NA,TGCGCCAGCAGCTTGCGGAGTAGCGGAGCTTACGAGCAGTACTTC,CASSLRSSGAYEQYF
TRBV19,TRBJ2-7,NA,NA,TGTGCCAGTAGTCCACTCCCCGGGACTCCGACCGAGCAGTACTTC,CASSPLPGTPTEQYF
TRBV25-1,TRBJ1-3,NA,NA,TGTGCCAGCAGTGAAGGTGGACGGACTCACACCATATATTTT,CASSEGGRTHTIYF
TRBV6-1,TRBJ2-3,NA,NA,TGTGCCAGCAGTGAAGCGGGGGGTACTTTTACGCAGTATTTT,CASSEAGGTFTQYF
TRBV29-1,TRBJ2-7,NA,NA,TGCAGCGTTTCCCGTGGAGGAGGTTTTTACGAGCAGTACTTC,CSVSRGGGFYEQYF
TRBV5-1,TRBJ1-4,NA,NA,TGCGCCAGCAGCCTCGGCTACTCAACTAATGAAAAACTGTTTTTT,CASSLGYSTNEKLFF
TRBV27,TRBJ2-6,NA,NA,TGTGCCAGCAGTTTAATGGGGACTGGGGCCAACGTCCTGACTTTC,CASSLMGTGANVLTF
TRBV5-8,TRBJ2-7,NA,NA,TGTGCCAGCAGCTTGGGGGCAGGTCGACTCTACGAGCAGTACTTC,CASSLGAGRLYEQYF
TRBV5-6,TRBJ1-4,NA,NA,TGTGCCAGCAGCTTCCACCCTGCAACTAATGAAAAACTGTTTTTT,CASSFHPATNEKLFF
TRBV5-6,TRBJ2-7,NA,NA,TGTGCCAGCAGCTTGTCCGTGGTAACCTACGAGCAGTACTTC,CASSLSVVTYEQYF
TRBV7-2,TRBJ2-7,NA,NA,TGTGCCAGCAGCTTAGCGCAGATGACTTTCTACGAGCAGTACTTC,CASSLAQMTFYEQYF
TRBV5-1,TRBJ2-7,few,NA,TGCGCCAGCAGCTTTTCCTACGAGCAGTACTTC,CASSFSYEQYF
TRBV7-2,TRBJ2-1,NA,NA,TGTGCCAGCACCCCTTCGGTTAGCGAGCAGTTCTTC,CASTPSVSEQFF
TRBV2,TRBJ2-7,NA,NA,TGTGCCAGCAGGCCCCGCACCTACTACTCCTCCTACGAGCAGTACTTC,CASRPRTYYSSYEQYF
TRBV7-9,TRBJ2-5,NA,NA,TGTGCCAGCAGCTTTACTGGGGGGCAAGAGACCCAGTACTTC,CASSFTGGQETQYF
TRBV27,TRBJ2-1,NA,NA,TGTGCCAGCAGTTCGCGAGCCGAGGGGCGGAATGAGCAGTTCTTC,CASSSRAEGRNEQFF
TRBV19,TRBJ2-7,NA,NA,TGTGCCAGTAGCGGGAGAGGAGCCTACGAGCAGTACTTC,CASSGRGAYEQYF
TRBV19,TRBJ2-3,NA,NA,TGTGCCAGTAGTATTGAAGCGGGCACAGATACGCAGTATTTT,CASSIEAGTDTQYF
TRBV5-1,TRBJ2-3,NA,NA,TGCGCCAGCAGCTTGGTGTCCGCAGATACGCAGTATTTT,CASSLVSADTQYF
TRBV7-2,TRBJ2-3,NA,TRBD2,TGTGCCAGCAGGTTAGCGGGAGGGACAGATACGCAGTATTTT,CASRLAGGTDTQYF